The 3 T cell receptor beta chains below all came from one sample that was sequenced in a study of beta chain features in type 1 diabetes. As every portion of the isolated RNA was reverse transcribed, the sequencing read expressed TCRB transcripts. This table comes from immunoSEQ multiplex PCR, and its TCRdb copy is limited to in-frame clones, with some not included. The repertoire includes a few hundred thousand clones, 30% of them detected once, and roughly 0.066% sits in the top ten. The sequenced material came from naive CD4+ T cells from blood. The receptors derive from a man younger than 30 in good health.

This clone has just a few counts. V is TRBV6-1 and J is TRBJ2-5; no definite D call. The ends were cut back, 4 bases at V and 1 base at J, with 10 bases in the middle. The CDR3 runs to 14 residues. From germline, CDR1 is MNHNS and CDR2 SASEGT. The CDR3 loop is CASSAARIQETQYF. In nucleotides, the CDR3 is TGTGCCAGCAGTGCCGCCCGGATCCAAGAGACCCAGTACTTC.

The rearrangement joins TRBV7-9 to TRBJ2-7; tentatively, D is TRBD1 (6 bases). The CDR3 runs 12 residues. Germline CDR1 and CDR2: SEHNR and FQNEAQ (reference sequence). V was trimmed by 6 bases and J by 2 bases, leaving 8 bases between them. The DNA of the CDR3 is TGTGCCAGCAGTAGGGACACCTACGAGCAGTACTTC. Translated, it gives CASSRDTYEQYF.

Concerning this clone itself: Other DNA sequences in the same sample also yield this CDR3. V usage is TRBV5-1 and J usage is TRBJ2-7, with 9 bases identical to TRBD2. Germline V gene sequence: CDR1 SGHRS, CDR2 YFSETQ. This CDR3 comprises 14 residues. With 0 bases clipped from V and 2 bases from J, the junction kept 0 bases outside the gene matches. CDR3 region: CASSLASGAYEQYF. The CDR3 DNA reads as TGCGCCAGCAGCTTGGCTAGCGGGGCCTACGAGCAGTACTTC.